The 2 T cell receptor beta chains listed next were all sequenced from one sample in a study of blood T cell repertoires in COVID-19. Here immunoSEQ multiplex PCR was the method, and the copy in TCRdb shows in-frame clones only, minus some. There are around 240,000 clones in the sample; around 86% occur only once, and around 2.8% lies in the top ten. The specimen was peripheral blood. These receptors came from a woman aged 30 to 39 who had recovered from COVID-19.

This clone was detected only a few times. V gene TRBV7-9 combines with J gene TRBJ1-2; 7 bases agree with TRBD1. Germline CDR1 reads SEHNR; CDR2 reads FQNEAQ (reference sequence). This CDR3 region has 16 residues. J gave up 4 bases and V 1 base, and 9 bases lay outside the gene matches. This chain's CDR3 is CASSLVEGTAGYGYTF. The CDR3 DNA reads TGTGCCAGCAGCTTAGTTGAAGGGACAGCTGGCTATGGCTACACCTTC. Full variable domain (remainder filled in from reference TRBV7-9 and TRBJ1-2): DTGVSQNPRHKITKRGQNVTFRCDPISEHNRLYWYRQTLGQGPEFLTYFQNEAQLEKSRLLSDRFSAERPKGSFSTLEIQRTEQGDSAMYLCASSLVEGTAGYGYTFGSGTRLTVV.

This CDR3 reads CASSEALGYWDGYTF. The CDR3 bases are TGTGCCAGCAGTGAAGCGCTCGGGTATTGGGATGGCTACACCTTC. The chain employs TRBV6-1 and TRBJ1-2; D gene unclear. V was trimmed by 0 bases and J by 6 bases, leaving 14 bases between them. The germline gives CDR1 MNHNS, CDR2 SASEGT. The CDR3 is 15 residues long.